This T cell receptor (beta chain) is drawn from a study of blood T cell repertoires in COVID-19. Only in-frame clones appear in the TCRdb table, and some are missing; sequencing was by immunoSEQ multiplex PCR. The sample has under 300,000 clones; 75% to 90% are singletons. Germline-derived CDR1 and CDR2 are SNHLY and FYNNEI. This CDR3 is built from 14 residues. Trimming shortened V by 3 bases and J by 2 bases, and 8 bases separated the two germline ends. The chain is built from TRBV2 and TRBJ1-5, with a tentative D call TRBD1 (6 bases). This TCR came from a woman aged 40 to 50 who had recovered from COVID-19. Sequencing was carried out using peripheral blood. The CDR3: CASSDEGGNQPQHF. The CDR3 DNA sequence: TGTGCCAGCAGTGACGAGGGGGGCAATCAGCCCCAGCATTTT.